This T cell receptor beta chain was profiled in a study of shared clonotypes between healthy human individuals. Study-level findings and limits: Naive subsets, compared against memory subsets, generally had larger estimated richness values.

V trimming: 2 bases; J trimming: 4 bases; junction bases outside the gene matches: 5. The CDR3 sequence is 15 residues long. Germline V lookup: CDR1 SGHVS, CDR2 FNYEAQ. Profiled with immunoSEQ multiplex PCR; TCRdb holds only in-frame clones, not every one. The table has 2 million to 3 million clones, more than 85% seen once. Details on this clone: Its target is not known.

The V and J genes are TRBV7-6 and TRBJ2-5; 9 bases line up with TRBD2. This sequence was found in a man younger than 30 in good health. Some clones in this sample may be carry-over from other donors' samples. Sequencing was carried out using naive CD4+ T cells from PBMCs. Described subset: CD45RA+ positively selected. The CDR3 DNA sequence: TGTGCCAGCAGCTTATATGTAGCGGGAGTAGAGACCCAGTACTTC. Its protein is CASSLYVAGVETQYF.